The 4 T cell receptor beta chains presented below share a single source sample, sequenced in a study of CD8+CD57+ T cells in acquired aplastic anemia. The use of genomic DNA as template underpinned the TCR beta VDJ and CDR3 profiling. TCRdb called the reads again in MiXCR, with one record for every CDR3 protein. This sample carries about 40,000 distinct CDR3 sequences, approximately 57% of them seen once, and the ten largest clones take 59%. For sequencing, patients were chosen who had shown expansion of CD8+CD57+ cells by flow cytometry. The sample taken for sequencing was sorted CD4+, CD8+, or CD8+CD57+ T cells (not recorded which) from PBMCs. The source is a human donor with aplastic anemia.

This clonotype was seen ten or more times. The rearrangement joins TRBV15 to TRBJ2-1; D is possibly TRBD2 (6 bases). This CDR3 comprises 16 residues. CDR1 LNHNV and CDR2 YYDKDF come from the germline V gene (reference sequence). The V gene lost 0 bases and the J gene lost 6 bases, with 15 bases spanning the gap. As DNA, the CDR3 is TGTGCCACCAGCAGAGATCGGAGGGGCGCTGGCAATGAGCAGTTCTTC. Translation gives CATSRDRRGAGNEQFF. Drawing the rest from reference TRBV15 and TRBJ2-1, the complete variable domain is DAMVIQNPRYQVTQFGKPVTLSCSQTLNHNVMYWYQQKSSQAPKLLFHYYDKDFNNEADTPDNFQSRRPNTSFCFLDIRSPGLGDTAMYLCATSRDRRGAGNEQFFGPGTRLTVL.

This clonotype was detected ten times or more. This rearrangement joins TRBV11-1 to TRBJ1-2; 8 bases map to TRBD1. This CDR3 is 18 amino acids long. The germline V gene encodes CDR1 SGHAT and CDR2 FQDESV (reference sequence). V lost 6 bases, J lost 3 bases, and 18 bases stayed unmatched. The CDR3 coding sequence is TGTGCCAGCAGAGGGGGGGGACAGGAGGAACGGGGGTACTATGGCTACACCTTC. Translation gives CASRGGGQEERGYYGYTF.

This clonotype has more than one count but fewer than ten. The V and J genes are TRBV12-3 or TRBV12-4 and TRBJ2-6, with 12 bases aligning to TRBD1. CDR3 size: 17 residues. V was pared by 5 bases and J by 4 bases, with 6 bases of the junction left unmatched. The CDR3: CASSPRDRGPGANVLTF. CDR3 bases: TGTGCCAGCAGTCCCCGGGACAGGGGGCCAGGGGCCAACGTCCTGACTTTC.

The chain couples TRBV6-1 to TRBJ2-2, with 7 bases matching TRBD2. V gave up 4 bases and J gave up 1 base; unmatched junction bases: 3. This CDR3 contains 15 residues. Germline V gives CDR1 MNHNS, CDR2 SASEGT. The CDR3 DNA follows: TGTGCCAGCAGTGGGAGCGGGGAGAACACCGGGGAGCTGTTTTTT. It codes for CASSGSGENTGELFF.